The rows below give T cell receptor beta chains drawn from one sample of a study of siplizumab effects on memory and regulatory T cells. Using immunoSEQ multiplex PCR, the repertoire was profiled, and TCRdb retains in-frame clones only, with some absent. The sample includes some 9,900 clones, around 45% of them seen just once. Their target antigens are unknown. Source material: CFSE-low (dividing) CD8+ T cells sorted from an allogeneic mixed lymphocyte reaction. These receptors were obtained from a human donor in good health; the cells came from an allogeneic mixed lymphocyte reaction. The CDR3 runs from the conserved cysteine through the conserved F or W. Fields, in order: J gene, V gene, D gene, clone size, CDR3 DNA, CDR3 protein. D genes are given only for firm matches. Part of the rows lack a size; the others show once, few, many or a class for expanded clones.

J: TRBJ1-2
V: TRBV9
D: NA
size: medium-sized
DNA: TGTGCCAGCAGCGTAGACGGGGGGAACTATGGCTACACCTTC
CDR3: CASSVDGGNYGYTF

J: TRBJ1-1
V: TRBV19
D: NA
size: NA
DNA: TGTGCCAGTGCCACCCTACCCGGGACCTGGAACACTGAAGCTTTCTTT
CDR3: CASATLPGTWNTEAFF

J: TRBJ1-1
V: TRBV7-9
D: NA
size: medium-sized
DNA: TGTGCCAGCAGCTTAGCAACAACTGTTACTGAAGCTTTCTTT
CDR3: CASSLATTVTEAFF

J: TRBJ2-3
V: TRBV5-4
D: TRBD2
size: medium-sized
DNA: TGTGCCAGCAGCTTCCTAGCGGGGGGCGCAGATACGCAGTATTTT
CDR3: CASSFLAGGADTQYF

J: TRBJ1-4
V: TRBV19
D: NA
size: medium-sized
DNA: TGTGCCAGTACTTATAGGGACACCATGCTGACAACTAATGAAAAACTGTTTTTT
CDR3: CASTYRDTMLTTNEKLFF

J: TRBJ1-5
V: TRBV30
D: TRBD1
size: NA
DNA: TGTGCCTGGAGTTATCGGGACAGGGATTATCAGCCCCAGCATTTT
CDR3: CAWSYRDRDYQPQHF

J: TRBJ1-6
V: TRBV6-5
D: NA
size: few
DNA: TGTGCCAGCACCGAGAGCCGCTCCTATAATTCACCCCTCCACTTT
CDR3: CASTESRSYNSPLHF

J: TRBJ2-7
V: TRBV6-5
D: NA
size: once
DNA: TGTGCCAGCAGTTATGGGACTGGATACTACGAGCAGTACTTC
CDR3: CASSYGTGYYEQYF

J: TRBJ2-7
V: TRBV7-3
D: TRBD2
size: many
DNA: TGTGCCAGCAGTCCCTTTGGCGGGGGGTTCTCCTACGAGCAGTACTTC
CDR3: CASSPFGGGFSYEQYF

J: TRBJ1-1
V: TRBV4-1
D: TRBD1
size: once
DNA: TGCGCCAGCAGCCTCATAGGAGGGACAGGGGCTTTTACTGAAGCTTTCTTT
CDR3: CASSLIGGTGAFTEAFF

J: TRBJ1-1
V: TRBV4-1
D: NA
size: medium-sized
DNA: TGCGCCAGCAGCCCGCAGAACACTGAAGCTTTCTTT
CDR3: CASSPQNTEAFF

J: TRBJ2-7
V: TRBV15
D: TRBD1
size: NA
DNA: TGTGCCACCAGCAGCGGACAGGGTTCGTACGAGCAGTACTTC
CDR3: CATSSGQGSYEQYF

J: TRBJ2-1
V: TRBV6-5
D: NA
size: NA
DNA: TGTGCCAGCAGTTTGACTTCTCCCTACAATGAGCAGTTCTTC
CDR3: CASSLTSPYNEQFF

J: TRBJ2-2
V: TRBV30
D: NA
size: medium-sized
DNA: TGTGCCTGGAGCGGGTCGACCGGGGAGCTGTTTTTT
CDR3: CAWSGSTGELFF

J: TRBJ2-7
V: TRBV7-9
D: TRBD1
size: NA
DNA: TGTGCCAGCAGCTGGGGACAGGGCTCCTACGAGCAGTACTTC
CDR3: CASSWGQGSYEQYF

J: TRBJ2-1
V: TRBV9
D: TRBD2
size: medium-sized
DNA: TGTGCCAGCAGCGTAGCGGGGGGGTCCAACAATGAGCAGTTCTTC
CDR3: CASSVAGGSNNEQFF

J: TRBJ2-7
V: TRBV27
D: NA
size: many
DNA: TGTGCCAGCAGTTTCGGCAGCGCCCACTACGAGCAGTACTTC
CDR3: CASSFGSAHYEQYF

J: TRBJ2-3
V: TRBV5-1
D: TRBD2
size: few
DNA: TGCGCCAGCAGCCTTGGACTAGCGGGGGTTGAAGATACGCAGTATTTT
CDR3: CASSLGLAGVEDTQYF

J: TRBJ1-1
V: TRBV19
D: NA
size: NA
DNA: TGTGCCAGTAGTCACCTTACTGAAGCTTTCTTT
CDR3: CASSHLTEAFF